The subject of this entry is one T cell receptor (beta chain). Its cognate antigen is unknown. These data originate in a study of T cell responses to AZD1222 COVID-19 vaccine. The study's findings and limits: Vaccine-associated CD4 TCRs spanned spike, dominant at 160-218 and 743-854.

Profiled with immunoSEQ multiplex PCR; TCRdb holds only in-frame clones, not every one. The sample consists of around 91,000 clones, roughly 84% of them appearing once. The origin of this receptor is an adult in good health. The sequences come from peripheral blood, collected on day 0 of AZD1222 vaccination.

The CDR3 loop reads CASSRENTEAFF. CDR3 sequence (DNA): TGTGCCAGCAGTCGAGAGAACACTGAAGCTTTCTTT. The chain is built from TRBV6-2 or TRBV6-3 and TRBJ1-1; no firm D call. Germline CDR1 is MNHEY and CDR2 is SVGEGT. Trimming took 5 bases from V and 1 from J, leaving 5 bases between them. The CDR3 is made up of 12 amino acids.